A single sample is the source of the 8 T cell receptor beta chains below, sequenced in a study of cytomegalovirus exposure and HLA in healthy donors. Vbeta (60) and Jbeta (13) primers were used in the PCR. Clones were sequenced by immunoSEQ multiplex PCR, and TCRdb holds only the in-frame ones, with some missing. The sample yields 90,000 to 110,000 clones, 60% to 85% seen once. The sample taken for sequencing was PBMCs. The receptors shown here come from a woman aged 40 to 55 in good health and CMV-seropositive.

The CDR3 sequence: CASSEISSGSYEQYF. The DNA of the CDR3 is TGCGCCAGCAGTGAGATTTCTAGCGGAAGCTACGAGCAGTACTTC. The chain is built from TRBV10-1 and TRBJ2-7, with 7 bases lining up with TRBD2. Germline trimming cut 2 bases from V and 3 bases from J; bases unmatched to any gene: 7. CDR3 length equals 15 residues. Germline CDR1 and CDR2: WNHNN and SYGVQD (reference sequence).

This rearrangement joins TRBV6-5 to TRBJ1-4; D unresolved. The CDR3 length is 14 residues. V was pared by 2 bases and J by 8 bases, with 12 bases between. The germline CDR1 and CDR2 sequences are MNHEY and SVGAGI. The CDR3 is CASSYATGWEKLFF. The CDR3, as DNA: TGTGCCAGCAGTTACGCAACCGGGTGGGAAAAACTGTTTTTT.

The chain joins TRBV5-1 to TRBJ1-1, with D uncertain. This CDR3 has 13 amino acids. Germline V gene data show CDR1 as SGHRS and CDR2 as YFSETQ. V was clipped by 1 base and J by 1 base, with 5 bases between them. The CDR3 spells CASSLRQNTEAFF. The DNA of the CDR3 is TGCGCCAGCAGCTTGCGACAGAACACTGAAGCTTTCTTT.

The chain combines TRBV20-1 with TRBJ2-4; D call uncertain. V lost 2 bases and J 8 bases, leaving 7 bases between the germline ends. CDR1 DFQATT and CDR2 SNEGSKA come from the germline V gene (reference sequence). CDR3 length: 11 amino acids. The CDR3 region is CSARYRDIQYF. As DNA, the CDR3 is TGCAGTGCTAGATACCGGGACATTCAGTACTTC.

In its sample, this clone was seen a few times. The chain combines TRBV4-1 with TRBJ2-6, with TRBD1 as a possible D gene (6 bases). CDR1 is MGHRA, CDR2 YSYEKL, per germline. V was clipped by 0 bases and J by 2 bases, with 8 bases between them. The CDR3 runs to 16 residues. The CDR3 loop is CASSQDPGAGANVLTF. The CDR3 nucleotides read TGCGCCAGCAGCCAAGATCCAGGGGCTGGGGCCAACGTCCTGACTTTC.

V and J are TRBV10-3 and TRBJ2-5; D may be TRBD2 (5 bases). Trimming removed 0 bases at V and 3 bases at J, with 8 bases between. CDR3 length: 14 amino acids. Germline CDR1 ENHRY, CDR2 SYGVKD. CDR3 protein: CAISESRVEETQYF. In DNA form, the CDR3 reads TGTGCCATCAGTGAGTCGAGGGTTGAAGAGACCCAGTACTTC.

J is TRBJ2-7 and V is TRBV11-2, with D possibly being TRBD2 (6 bases). The CDR3 spans 17 residues. The germline V gene encodes CDR1 SGHAT and CDR2 FQNNGV. Between the trimmed V and J ends, which lost 1 base and 1 base, there was a span of 17 bases. Here the CDR3 DNA reads TGTGCCAGCAGCTTAGGGTGGGGCGGGACCTCTTCCTACGAGCAGTACTTC. It specifies CASSLGWGGTSSYEQYF.

The V gene is TRBV28, the J gene TRBJ2-3; 9 bases fit TRBD2. Trimming at V came to 5 bases and at J to 2 bases, leaving 5 bases not matched to a gene. The CDR3 loop spans 15 amino acids. From germline, CDR1 is MDHEN and CDR2 SYDVKM. Here the CDR3 DNA reads TGTGCCAGCAGTCCCCGGGGACTAGCCACAGATACGCAGTATTTT. This codes for CASSPRGLATDTQYF. Filled out from reference TRBV28 and TRBJ2-3, the complete variable domain reads DVKVTQSSRYLVKRTGEKVFLECVQDMDHENMFWYRQDPGLGLRLIYFSYDVKMKEKGDIPEGYSVSREKKERFSLILESASTNQTSMYLCASSPRGLATDTQYFGPGTRLTVL.